This section outlines one TCR beta chain sequence together with its context. The sample belongs to a study of blood T cell repertoires in COVID-19. For the study at large: Italy, Spain and the United States were the sources of the convalescent and acute COVID-19 samples. Nucleic acid was either cDNA or gDNA, and it came from T cells, B-cell-depleted T cells, or PBMCs.

In the original analysis: Scientists estimated how many nucleated cells there were by amplifying reference gene primers. Only in-frame clones appear in the TCRdb table, and some are missing; sequencing was by immunoSEQ multiplex PCR. V and J calls and clone size are those listed in that table; D and trimming were worked out from the DNA. Seen here are over 200,000 clones, 75% to 85% observed once, and the top ten hold 2% to 2.5%. Germline V lookup: CDR1 SGHRS, CDR2 YFSETQ. The CDR3 consists of 14 residues. Trimming shortened V by 4 bases and J by 5 bases, and 15 bases separated the two germline ends.

The clonotype comes from a man in his forties who had recovered from COVID-19. The sample comprised peripheral blood. The chain couples TRBV5-1 to TRBJ1-1; a weak D match, TRBD1 (5 bases). The CDR3 spells CASSQDSTGTEAFF. The CDR3 nucleotides are TGCGCCAGCAGCCAAGACAGCACGGGTACTGAAGCTTTCTTT.